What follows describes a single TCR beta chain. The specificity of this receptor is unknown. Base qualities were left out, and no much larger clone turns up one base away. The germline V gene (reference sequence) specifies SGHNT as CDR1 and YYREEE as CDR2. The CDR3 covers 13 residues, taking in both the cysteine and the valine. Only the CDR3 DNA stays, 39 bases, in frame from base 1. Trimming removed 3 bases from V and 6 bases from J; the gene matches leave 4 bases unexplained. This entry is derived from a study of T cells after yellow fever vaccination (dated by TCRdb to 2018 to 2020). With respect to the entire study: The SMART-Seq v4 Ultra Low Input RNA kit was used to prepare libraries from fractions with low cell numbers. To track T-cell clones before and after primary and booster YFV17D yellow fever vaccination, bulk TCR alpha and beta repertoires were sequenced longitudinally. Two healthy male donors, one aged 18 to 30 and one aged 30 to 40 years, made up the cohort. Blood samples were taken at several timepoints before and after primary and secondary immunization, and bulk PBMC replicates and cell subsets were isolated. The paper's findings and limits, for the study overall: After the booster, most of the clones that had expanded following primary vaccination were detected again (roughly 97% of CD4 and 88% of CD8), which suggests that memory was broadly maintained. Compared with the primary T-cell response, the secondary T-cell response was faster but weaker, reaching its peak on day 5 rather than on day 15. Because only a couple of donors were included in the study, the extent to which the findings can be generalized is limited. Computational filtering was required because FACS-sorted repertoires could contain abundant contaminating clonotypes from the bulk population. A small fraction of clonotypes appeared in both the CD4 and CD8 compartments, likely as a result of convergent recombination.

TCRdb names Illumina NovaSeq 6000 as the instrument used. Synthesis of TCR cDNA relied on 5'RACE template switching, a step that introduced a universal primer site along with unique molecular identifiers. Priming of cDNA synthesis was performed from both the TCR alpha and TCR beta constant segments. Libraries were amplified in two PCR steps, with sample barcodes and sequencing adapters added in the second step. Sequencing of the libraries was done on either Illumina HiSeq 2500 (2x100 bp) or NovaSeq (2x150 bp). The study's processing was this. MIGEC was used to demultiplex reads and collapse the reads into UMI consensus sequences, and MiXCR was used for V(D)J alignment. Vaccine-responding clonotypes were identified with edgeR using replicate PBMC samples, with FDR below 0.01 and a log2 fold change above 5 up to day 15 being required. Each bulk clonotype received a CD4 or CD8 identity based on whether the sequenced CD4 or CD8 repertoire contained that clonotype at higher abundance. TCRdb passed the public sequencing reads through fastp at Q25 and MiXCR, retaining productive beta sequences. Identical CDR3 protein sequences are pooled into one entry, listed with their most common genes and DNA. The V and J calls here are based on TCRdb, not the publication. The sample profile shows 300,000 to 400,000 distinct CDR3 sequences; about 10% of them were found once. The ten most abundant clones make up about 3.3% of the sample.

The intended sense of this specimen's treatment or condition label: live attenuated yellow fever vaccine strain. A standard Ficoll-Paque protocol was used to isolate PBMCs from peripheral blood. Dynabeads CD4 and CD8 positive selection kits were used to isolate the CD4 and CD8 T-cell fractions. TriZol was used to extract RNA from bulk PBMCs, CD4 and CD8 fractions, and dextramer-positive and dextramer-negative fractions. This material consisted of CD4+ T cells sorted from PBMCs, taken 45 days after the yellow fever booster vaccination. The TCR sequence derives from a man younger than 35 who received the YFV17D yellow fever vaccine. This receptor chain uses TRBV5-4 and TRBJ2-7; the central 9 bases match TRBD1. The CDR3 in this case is CASSWGGQGEQYV. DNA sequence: TGTGCCAGCAGCTGGGGGGGACAGGGCGAGCAGTACGTC.